This is a list of T cell receptor beta chains from one sample in a study of T-cell memory formation after mild COVID-19. TCRdb passed the 5' RACE reads through MiXCR, listing each CDR3 protein once. The sample records 250,000 to 350,000 distinct CDR3 sequences, approximately 15% being singletons. Sequencing was carried out using PBMCs or a T cell subset sorted from them (not recorded which). The receptors come from a man younger than 35 who had mild COVID-19 (a few samples of this study predate the infection). Cell type and time point are not known. Both conserved end residues are part of each CDR3. A D gene is named only where the DNA matches it firmly. The size field is filled for only some rows; it gives once, few, many or a size class.

size,J,length,V,D,CDR3,DNA
many,TRBJ2-3,16,TRBV28,TRBD2,CASSLLGGGSTDTQYF,TGTGCCAGCAGTTTACTGGGCGGGGGGAGCACAGATACGCAGTATTTT
few,TRBJ1-1,13,TRBV29-1,TRBD1,CSVVKQGGTEAFF,TGCAGCGTTGTAAAACAGGGGGGCACTGAAGCTTTCTTT
many,TRBJ2-6,15,TRBV5-1,-,CASSLTGSGANVLTF,TGCGCCAGCAGCTTGACAGGCTCTGGGGCCAACGTCCTGACTTTC
few,TRBJ1-5,16,TRBV6-2/TRBV6-3,TRBD1,CASSYPDRGFHQPQHF,TGTGCCAGCAGTTACCCCGACAGGGGGTTCCATCAGCCCCAGCATTTT
few,TRBJ2-1,15,TRBV7-9,-,CASSLALRPYNEQFF,TGTGCCAGCAGCTTAGCTCTGCGCCCCTACAATGAGCAGTTCTTC
-,TRBJ1-3,16,TRBV5-5,-,CASSSLHSISGNTIYF,TGTGCCAGCAGCTCTCTACACTCGATCTCTGGAAACACCATATATTTT
many,TRBJ1-1,14,TRBV18,-,CASSHTDMNTEAFF,TGTGCCAGCTCACATACCGACATGAACACTGAAGCTTTCTTT
-,TRBJ2-5,16,TRBV5-4,TRBD1,CASSGRTGGLAETQYF,TGTGCCAGCAGCGGGAGGACAGGGGGCTTAGCGGAGACCCAGTACTTC
few,TRBJ1-2,13,TRBV5-1,TRBD1,CASRLQGSDGYTF,TGCGCCAGCAGATTACAGGGGTCCGATGGCTACACCTTC
few,TRBJ1-1,12,TRBV7-2,-,CASSTYSTEAFF,TGTGCCAGCAGCACTTATAGCACTGAAGCTTTCTTT
many,TRBJ1-5,15,TRBV5-1,TRBD1,CASSPTGGRGQPQHF,TGCGCCAGCAGCCCGACAGGGGGCCGGGGGCAGCCCCAGCATTTT
many,TRBJ2-2,15,TRBV5-5,-,CASAPGGRLTGELFF,TGTGCCAGCGCCCCGGGGGGCCGATTAACCGGGGAGCTGTTTTTT
-,TRBJ1-1,13,TRBV18,-,CASSFGTNTEAFF,TGTGCCAGCTCCTTCGGGACGAACACTGAAGCTTTCTTT
few,TRBJ2-5,13,TRBV10-3,-,CAIGEGSGETQYF,TGTGCCATCGGAGAAGGGAGCGGAGAGACCCAGTACTTC
-,TRBJ1-6,13,TRBV7-3,-,CASSFGENSPLHF,TGTGCCAGCAGCTTTGGGGAGAATTCACCCCTCCACTTT
few,TRBJ1-1,12,TRBV27,-,CASSLRDRELFF,TGTGCCAGCAGTTTAAGGGACCGCGAGCTTTTCTTT
few,TRBJ2-5,14,TRBV11-2,TRBD2,CASRLTSGEETQYF,TGTGCCAGCAGACTGACTAGCGGGGAAGAGACCCAGTACTTC
-,TRBJ2-7,16,TRBV7-2,-,CASSPKGHRGRNEQYF,TGTGCCAGCAGCCCGAAGGGACATCGGGGAAGGAACGAGCAGTACTTC
few,TRBJ2-5,11,TRBV20-1,-,CSALGQETQYF,TGCAGTGCTCTAGGTCAGGAGACCCAGTACTTC
few,TRBJ1-1,16,TRBV3-1,TRBD1,CASSHRPDRVNTEAFF,TGTGCCAGCAGCCACCGACCCGACAGGGTAAACACTGAAGCTTTCTTT
-,TRBJ2-3,12,TRBV5-1,-,CASREGFDTQYF,TGCGCCAGCAGGGAAGGGTTTGATACGCAGTATTTT
-,TRBJ2-5,15,TRBV20-1,-,CSASRVAEYQETQYF,TGCAGTGCTAGTAGGGTAGCGGAGTACCAAGAGACCCAGTACTTC
-,TRBJ2-1,15,TRBV12-5,-,CASGLTAGPYNEQFF,TGTGCTAGTGGTTTGACGGCAGGGCCCTACAATGAGCAGTTCTTC
many,TRBJ1-6,20,TRBV18,-,CASSPRLLTGTQKANSPLHF,TGTGCCAGCTCACCAAGACTCCTCACCGGGACACAAAAAGCCAATTCACCCCTCCACTTT
-,TRBJ1-6,15,TRBV4-2,-,CASSQDLGFNSPLHF,TGTGCCAGCAGCCAAGATTTGGGGTTTAATTCACCCCTCCACTTT
many,TRBJ2-5,13,TRBV6-5,-,CASSVRSAETQYF,TGTGCCAGCAGTGTTCGATCGGCAGAGACCCAGTACTTC
-,TRBJ2-5,14,TRBV27,-,CASSSSDRQETQYF,TGTGCCAGCAGTTCATCCGACAGGCAAGAGACCCAGTACTTC
-,TRBJ1-2,13,TRBV9,-,CASSAGRGSGYTF,TGTGCCAGCAGCGCTGGAAGGGGAAGTGGCTACACCTTC
-,TRBJ2-6,18,TRBV5-1,-,CASSLEVLVNSGANVLTF,TGCGCCAGCAGCTTGGAGGTTCTGGTTAACTCTGGGGCCAACGTCCTGACTTTC
-,TRBJ2-5,14,TRBV12-3/TRBV12-4,-,CASSLGRYQETQYF,TGTGCCAGCAGTTTAGGACGCTACCAAGAGACCCAGTACTTC
many,TRBJ1-1,14,TRBV11-2,-,CASSLGGLGTEAFF,TGTGCCAGCAGCTTAGGAGGGTTGGGCACTGAAGCTTTCTTT
many,TRBJ2-3,13,TRBV20-1,TRBD2,CSANKETSGTSHF,TGCAGTGCCAACAAAGAGACTAGCGGGACCTCTCATTTT
-,TRBJ2-2,13,TRBV20-1,-,CSARGVLPGELFF,TGCAGTGCTAGAGGAGTCCTTCCCGGGGAGCTGTTTTTT
few,TRBJ2-2,16,TRBV7-6,-,CASSLLEDANTGELFF,TGTGCCAGCAGCCTCCTCGAGGACGCGAACACCGGGGAGCTGTTTTTT
-,TRBJ2-7,15,TRBV5-1,-,CASSPGRGALYEQYF,TGCGCCAGCAGTCCGGGACGCGGGGCCCTCTACGAGCAGTACTTC
-,TRBJ1-2,15,TRBV7-9,-,CASSGGDRSNYGYTF,TGTGCCAGCAGCGGGGGAGACAGGTCTAACTATGGCTACACCTTC
-,TRBJ1-2,13,TRBV10-3,-,CATLPQGNYGYTF,TGTGCCACTCTCCCCCAGGGGAACTATGGCTACACCTTC
-,TRBJ1-1,14,TRBV7-2,-,CASIDGGVNTEAFF,TGTGCCAGCATCGACGGCGGCGTGAACACTGAAGCTTTCTTT
few,TRBJ2-3,15,TRBV4-3,TRBD2,CASSPLAGRPQTQYF,TGCGCCAGCAGCCCGCTAGCGGGCCGCCCCCAAACGCAGTATTTT
-,TRBJ1-2,14,TRBV10-3,-,CAIRWASTNYGYTF,TGTGCCATCAGGTGGGCGAGCACAAACTATGGCTACACCTTC
-,TRBJ2-3,13,TRBV2,TRBD2,CANQRGWADTQYF,TGTGCCAACCAGCGGGGGTGGGCAGATACGCAGTATTTT
-,TRBJ1-1,12,TRBV10-3,-,CAISTGTTEAFF,TGTGCCATCAGTACCGGGACAACTGAAGCTTTCTTT
-,TRBJ2-2,14,TRBV15,-,CATSSIGGPGELFF,TGTGCCACCAGCAGTATCGGGGGCCCCGGGGAGCTGTTTTTT
few,TRBJ2-1,16,TRBV24-1,TRBD1,CATSENRGQDYNEQFF,TGTGCCACCAGTGAAAACAGGGGACAGGACTACAATGAGCAGTTCTTC
many,TRBJ2-1,15,TRBV5-1,TRBD2,CASRALADTYNEQFF,TGCGCCAGCAGGGCACTAGCGGACACGTACAATGAGCAGTTCTTC
few,TRBJ1-1,14,TRBV12-3/TRBV12-4,-,CASSLNRGFTEAFF,TGTGCCAGCAGCCTCAATCGGGGCTTCACTGAAGCTTTCTTT
few,TRBJ2-1,15,TRBV24-1,-,CATSDLGQRDNEQFF,TGTGCCACCAGTGACCTCGGACAGAGGGACAATGAGCAGTTCTTC
-,TRBJ2-3,15,TRBV11-2,TRBD1,CASSPGGQVLDTQYF,TGTGCCAGCAGCCCCGGGGGACAGGTCTTAGATACGCAGTATTTT